One and the same sample provided the 10 T cell receptor beta chains below, sequenced in a study of T cell responses to AZD1222 COVID-19 vaccine. Clones were read by immunoSEQ multiplex PCR, and TCRdb kept only the in-frame ones, dropping some. In the table there are 80,000 to 90,000 clones, about 90% of which are singletons. The sample in question was peripheral blood, obtained on day 0 of MenACWY control vaccination. The receptors were gathered from an adult in good health.

V and J are TRBV5-1 and TRBJ2-2; a weak D match, TRBD2 (6 bases). Germline-derived CDR1 and CDR2 are SGHRS and YFSETQ. The CDR3 totals 15 residues. Deletions cut 1 base from V and 1 base from J, with 8 bases between. The CDR3 reads CASSLLAVNTGELFF. The CDR3 DNA sequence: TGCGCCAGCAGCTTGTTAGCGGTGAACACCGGGGAGCTGTTTTTT.

The rearrangement joins TRBV5-1 to TRBJ2-7, with 7 positions matching TRBD1. CDR3 length equals 13 residues. Germline V lookup: CDR1 SGHRS, CDR2 YFSETQ. V lost 3 bases and J lost 2; bases outside the gene matches: 2. The CDR3, as DNA: TGCGCCAGCAGCTCGGGACAGCCCTACGAGCAGTACTTC. This translates into CASSSGQPYEQYF.

The J gene is TRBJ2-7, the V gene TRBV6-2 or TRBV6-3, with 8 bases identical to TRBD1. The V segment lost 0 bases and the J segment 2 bases; nucleotides outside the gene matches: 9. The germline CDR1 and CDR2 sequences are MNHEY and SVGEGT. The CDR3 runs to 17 residues. Here the CDR3 reads CASSYSTGQVLTYEQYF. The CDR3 coding sequence is TGTGCCAGCAGTTACTCTACGGGACAGGTTCTAACCTACGAGCAGTACTTC.

The chain couples TRBV5-1 to TRBJ1-1, with D perhaps matching TRBD1 (5 bases). The CDR3 runs 15 residues. The V end lost 3 bases, the J end lost 5 bases, and 17 bases lay between the germline ends. Germline values: CDR1 SGHRS, CDR2 YFSETQ. The CDR3 protein is CASSSDLVGETEAFF. In DNA, the CDR3 is TGCGCCAGCAGCTCGGATCTGGTGGGGGAGACTGAAGCTTTCTTT.

The chain combines TRBV2 with TRBJ1-5; no reliable D call. The CDR3 has 13 amino acids. CDR1 and CDR2 from the germline V gene are SNHLY and FYNNEI. V lost 6 bases and J 5 bases, leaving 11 bases between the germline ends. CDR3 nucleotide sequence: TGTGCCAGCAGGCGGGAGAAGGATCAGCCCCAGCATTTT. It yields the protein CASRREKDQPQHF.

The rearrangement joins TRBV2 to TRBJ2-4; 7 bases align to TRBD2. V lost 4 bases and J lost 10; bases outside the gene matches: 7. Germline V gene sequence: CDR1 SNHLY, CDR2 FYNNEI. CDR3 length: 13 residues. CDR3 DNA: TGTGCCAGCAGTGGGTCCGCCGGGGGGATTCAGTACTTC. Translation gives CASSGSAGGIQYF.

J is TRBJ1-2 and V is TRBV6-5; 7 nucleotides agree with TRBD1. Germline trimming cut 3 bases from V and 4 bases from J; bases unmatched to any gene: 5. The V gene's germline CDR1 is MNHEY and CDR2 SVGAGI. CDR3 size: 14 residues. DNA of the CDR3: TGTGCCAGCAGTTATACAGGGGACTTCTATGGCTACACCTTC. This encodes CASSYTGDFYGYTF.

The gene calls are TRBV7-2 and TRBJ2-2, with a possible D match to TRBD1 (7 bases). The CDR3 is made up of 15 amino acids. Deletions cut 5 bases from V and 6 bases from J, with 16 bases between. Germline V gene lookup returns CDR1 SGHTA and CDR2 FQGNSA. The chain's CDR3 is CASSPQGGWAGELFF. CDR3 nucleotide sequence: TGTGCCAGCAGCCCCCAGGGGGGTTGGGCCGGGGAGCTGTTTTTT.

The chain joins TRBV25-1 to TRBJ2-5, with 10 bases identical to TRBD1. J gave up 2 bases and V 8 bases, and 8 bases lay outside the gene matches. The germline gives CDR1 MGHDK, CDR2 SYGVNS. This CDR3 has 15 amino acids. Written as DNA, the CDR3 is TGTGCCAGCGCTCCCCCGGGACAGGGGCAAGAGACCCAGTACTTC. It codes for CASAPPGQGQETQYF.

The J gene is TRBJ2-1, the V gene TRBV9; D is perhaps TRBD2 (5 bases). There are 13 residues in the CDR3. Germline V lookup: CDR1 SGDLS, CDR2 YYNGEE. V dropped 3 bases and J dropped 8 bases, with 12 bases sitting between them. CDR3 in DNA: TGTGCCAGCAGCGGAGAACTAGTCTATGAGCAGTTCTTC. The encoded protein is CASSGELVYEQFF.